Following are 5 T cell receptor beta chains from one sample sequenced in a study of regulatory T cells in long-lasting Graves disease. In building TCR beta libraries, iRepertoire HTBI primers were used together with Arm-PCR of CDR3 regions. One entry per CDR3 protein, called by TCRdb with MiXCR from the multiplex PCR reads. The table records about 420,000 distinct CDR3 sequences, 23% of them present only once. Time point denoted: persistent/refractory GD, antithyroid drugs over 5 years with positive TRAb. Generation of the TCR library employed RNA extracted from PBMCs. The sequencing here drew on peripheral blood mononuclear cells (PBMCs), taken when the disease was refractory, from a patient treated with antithyroid drugs. The receptors shown here come from a female donor with Graves disease.

The V and J genes are TRBV19 and TRBJ2-7, with D unclear. V dropped 1 base and J dropped 3 bases, with 13 bases sitting between them. This CDR3 has 15 residues. The germline V gene encodes CDR1 LNHDA and CDR2 SQIVND (reference sequence). CDR3 amino acids: CASSIAVREVYEQYF. The DNA of the CDR3 is TGTGCCAGTAGTATAGCAGTCCGAGAAGTCTACGAGCAGTACTTC.

This CDR3 reads CASSLLAGLINEQFF. Written as DNA, the CDR3 is TGTGCCAGCAGCTTACTAGCGGGCCTAATCAATGAGCAGTTCTTC. This chain links TRBV5-5 with TRBJ2-1; 9 bases match TRBD2. The CDR3 has 15 amino acids. Germline V gene data show CDR1 as SGHKS and CDR2 as YYEKEE (reference sequence). V lost 2 bases to trimming and J lost 6 bases; unmatched junction nucleotides: 6.

Only a few counts were recorded for this clonotype. V and J are TRBV19 and TRBJ2-6; 10 nucleotides agree with TRBD2. CDR3 length: 18 residues. CDR1 LNHDA and CDR2 SQIVND come from the germline V gene (reference sequence). The V and J ends lost 3 bases and 2 bases, in that order; junction bases with no gene match: 7. The DNA of the CDR3 is TGTGCCAGTAGTATCCGAACTAGCGGGAACACTGGGGCCAACGTCCTGACTTTC. This sequence encodes CASSIRTSGNTGANVLTF.

The V gene is TRBV5-1, the J gene TRBJ2-1; 7 bases are a match to TRBD2. The length of the CDR3 is 17 residues. The V segment lost 3 bases and the J segment 3 bases; nucleotides outside the gene matches: 12. Germline CDR1 is SGHRS and CDR2 is YFSETQ. The CDR3 sequence: CASSSRPGREGYNEQFF. CDR3 in DNA: TGCGCCAGCAGCTCACGGCCTGGGAGGGAGGGCTACAATGAGCAGTTCTTC.

This clonotype was counted a few times. The J gene is TRBJ2-7, the V gene TRBV24-1; 10 bases line up with TRBD1. The length of the CDR3 is 18 residues. Germline V gene lookup returns CDR1 KGHDR and CDR2 SFDVKD. The trim removed 0 bases at V and 3 bases at J, leaving 10 bases unmatched. The CDR3 region has the DNA TGTGCCACCAGTGATTTGTCGGCCGGGACAGGGGAACTCTACGAGCAGTACTTC. It yields the protein CATSDLSAGTGELYEQYF.